These 12 T cell receptor beta chains were all obtained from the same sample, sequenced in a study of shared T cell receptors in the human thymus. Repertoires were generated with immunoSEQ multiplex PCR, while TCRdb's copy carries only in-frame clones and drops some. The sample has 550,000 to 800,000 clones; roughly 88% are singletons. These data also formed part of another study, on human thymus T cells.

Sequences were obtained from thymocytes. These receptor sequences come from a girl in the first two years of life with a congenital heart defect.

The count of this clone is one. The chain joins TRBV5-6 to TRBJ2-7, with D perhaps TRBD2 (6 bases). V was clipped by 0 bases and J by 3 bases, with 22 bases between them. The CDR3 totals 18 residues. Germline-derived CDR1 and CDR2 are SGHDT and YYEEEE. CDR3 coding DNA: TGTGCCAGCAGCTTGGCCGGGGTGTTCTCTTGGCGGGACTACGAGCAGTACTTC. Protein sequence: CASSLAGVFSWRDYEQYF.

V gene TRBV10-3 combines with J gene TRBJ2-3, with 8 positions matching TRBD1. Germline CDR1 is ENHRY and CDR2 is SYGVKD. The CDR3 consists of 14 residues. The ends lost 7 bases at V and 2 bases at J; junction bases unmatched: 5. In DNA form, the CDR3 reads TGTGCCATCAAGGGACAGGCACTCACAGATACGCAGTATTTT. This codes for CAIKGQALTDTQYF.

This clone has only one observation. This rearrangement joins TRBV27 to TRBJ1-6; 8 bases match TRBD1. Germline CDR1 and CDR2: MNHEY and SMNVEV (reference sequence). CDR3 length equals 15 residues. Trimming at V came to 9 bases and at J to 9 bases, leaving 13 bases not matched to a gene. CDR3 residues: CASPQGAGLASPLHF. The CDR3 coding sequence is TGTGCCAGTCCCCAGGGGGCAGGACTGGCTTCACCCCTCCACTTT.

This chain uses TRBV7-6 with TRBJ2-1; TRBD1 matches at 10 bases. Germline V gene data show CDR1 as SGHVS and CDR2 as FNYEAQ. V was clipped by 5 bases and J by 5 bases; unmatched bases: 9. This CDR3 comprises 16 residues. CDR3 sequence reads: CASSPGGDRGDNEQFF. In DNA form, the CDR3 reads TGTGCCAGCAGCCCGGGGGGGGACAGGGGTGACAATGAGCAGTTCTTC.

The genes are TRBV28 and TRBJ2-7; TRBD1 matches at 8 bases. The CDR3 has 20 amino acids. The germline V gene has CDR1 MDHEN and CDR2 SYDVKM. V shed 5 bases, J shed 2 bases, and the junction held 23 bases outside the gene matches. The DNA of the CDR3 is TGTGCCAGCAGTATAAAGACCGAGAAACCGGACAGGGATTATCCCTACGAGCAGTACTTC. Protein product: CASSIKTEKPDRDYPYEQYF.

This chain uses TRBV5-1 with TRBJ2-3; D is uncertain. Trimming pared 4 bases from V and 2 bases from J, leaving 11 bases between. CDR3 length: 14 amino acids. CDR1 SGHRS and CDR2 YFSETQ come from the germline V gene. The CDR3 nucleotides read TGCGCCAGCAGCCAATTACCACTCACAGATACGCAGTATTTT. Translation gives CASSQLPLTDTQYF.

This clone was recorded only once. The chain combines TRBV6-5 with TRBJ1-5; D call uncertain. This CDR3 is 14 amino acids long. The V end was cut by 5 bases, the J end by 4 bases, with 12 bases between. Germline assignment: CDR1 MNHEY and CDR2 SVGAGI. The CDR3: CASSPSRGNQPQHF. CDR3 sequence (DNA): TGTGCCAGCAGTCCGTCTCGCGGGAATCAGCCCCAGCATTTT.

This sequence joins TRBV30 and TRBJ1-3; no clear D gene. The germline CDR1 and CDR2 sequences are GTSNPN and SVGIG (reference sequence). Trimming left V 1 base short and J 4 bases short, with 11 bases between. The CDR3 has 14 residues. The CDR3 DNA reads TGTGCCTGGAGTGAAACTCTTCGGGGAAACACCATATATTTT. Its protein product is CAWSETLRGNTIYF.

This chain uses TRBV28 with TRBJ2-1; 7 bases line up with TRBD1. Germline loops: CDR1 MDHEN, CDR2 SYDVKM. There are 17 residues in the CDR3. Trimming removed 1 base from V and 1 base from J; junction bases left unmatched: 7. CDR3 nucleotides: TGTGCCAGCAGTTTATTTGAGGGACAGCTATCCTACAATGAGCAGTTCTTC. Protein product: CASSLFEGQLSYNEQFF. The entire variable domain, with the rest obtained from reference TRBV28 and TRBJ2-1, is as follows: DVKVTQSSRYLVKRTGEKVFLECVQDMDHENMFWYRQDPGLGLRLIYFSYDVKMKEKGDIPEGYSVSREKKERFSLILESASTNQTSMYLCASSLFEGQLSYNEQFFGPGTRLTVL.

CDR3 sequence reads: CASSYNGQGMNTEAFF. The CDR3 region has the DNA TGCGCCAGCAGTTACAACGGACAGGGGATGAACACTGAAGCTTTCTTT. J is TRBJ1-1 and V is TRBV4-1; 9 bases are a match to TRBD1. V lost 6 bases to trimming and J lost 0 bases; unmatched junction nucleotides: 8. This CDR3 region has 16 residues. Germline V gene sequence: CDR1 MGHRA, CDR2 YSYEKL.

This clone was counted a few times. This sequence joins TRBV5-1 and TRBJ1-2; TRBD1 agrees at 7 bases. The CDR3 contains 17 residues. Germline CDR1 reads SGHRS; CDR2 reads YFSETQ. V dropped 2 bases and J dropped 2; count of bases not matched to a gene: 12. DNA of the CDR3: TGCGCCAGCAGCTTTGTTTTTAGGGGACAGTGGAACTATGGCTACACCTTC. Its protein is CASSFVFRGQWNYGYTF. Variable domain in full (rest from reference TRBV5-1 and TRBJ1-2): KAGVTQTPRYLIKTRGQQVTLSCSPISGHRSVSWYQQTPGQGLQFLFEYFSETQRNKGNFPGRFSGRQFSNSRSEMNVSTLELGDSALYLCASSFVFRGQWNYGYTFGSGTRLTVV.

The CDR3 is CASSHYRDRDHTDTQYF. CDR3 nucleotide sequence: TGCGCCAGCAGCCACTACCGGGACAGGGACCACACAGATACGCAGTATTTT. The chain links TRBV4-1 to TRBJ2-3; TRBD1 aligns across 9 bases. The germline gives CDR1 MGHRA, CDR2 YSYEKL. V shed 3 bases, J shed 2 bases, and the junction held 9 bases outside the gene matches. The CDR3 has 17 residues.